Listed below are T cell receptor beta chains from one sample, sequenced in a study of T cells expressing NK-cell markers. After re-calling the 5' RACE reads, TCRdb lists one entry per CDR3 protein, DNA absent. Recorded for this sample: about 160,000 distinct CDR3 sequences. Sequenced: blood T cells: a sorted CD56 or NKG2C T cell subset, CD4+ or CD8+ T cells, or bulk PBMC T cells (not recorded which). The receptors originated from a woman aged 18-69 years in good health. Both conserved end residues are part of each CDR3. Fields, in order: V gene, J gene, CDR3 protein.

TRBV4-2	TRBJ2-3	CASSQRTSGRTDTQYF
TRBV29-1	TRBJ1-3	CSVGDRGTGNTIYF
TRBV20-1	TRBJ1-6	CSARGGQGRSSYNSPLHF
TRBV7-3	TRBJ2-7	CASSLTPSEPYEQYF
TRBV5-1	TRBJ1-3	CASSLEPTGPSGNTIYF
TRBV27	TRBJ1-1	CASSLRTSNTEAFF
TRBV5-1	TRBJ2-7	CASSLVSGGHSSYEQYF
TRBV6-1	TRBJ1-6	CASSEALGSSYNSPLHF
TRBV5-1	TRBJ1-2	CASSLGQGKNYGYTF
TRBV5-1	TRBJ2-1	CASRLAGGHNEQFF
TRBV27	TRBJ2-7	CASSPGQGISYEQYF
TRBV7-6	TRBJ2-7	CASSPRPTSSYEQYF